The clone carrying this TCR beta chain appeared a few times. No antigen is known for it. The data are from a study of post-analysis software for immune sequencing data. Whole-study results and caveats: Compared with controls, patients had more of about five TRBV segments, including TRBV5-6, TRBV5-1 and TRBV20-1. Significantly lower normalized Chao1 diversity was seen in multiple sclerosis patients than in controls.

Germline CDR1 reads MNHEY; CDR2 reads SMNVEV (reference sequence). The J segment lost 7 bases and the V segment lost 4 bases, leaving 5 bases of the junction unmatched. This CDR3 is 14 amino acids long. Prepared TCR beta cDNA libraries contained unique molecular identifiers. Out of 1 to 10 million T cells, some 480,000 cDNA molecules were generated. TCRdb itself ran the PCR reads through MiXCR, one entry per CDR3 protein. The data contain under 200,000 distinct CDR3 sequences, approximately 35% of them singletons. Specimen: blood, collected after autologous hematopoietic stem cell transplantation. This receptor was obtained from a girl between 10 and 17 years old with multiple sclerosis. The chain couples TRBV27 to TRBJ1-5, with 9 nucleotides matching TRBD1. The CDR3: CASSYSDRGQPQHF. The CDR3 nucleotides are TGTGCCAGCAGTTACTCGGACAGGGGCCAGCCCCAGCATTTT.